This entry features one T cell receptor beta chain sequence. This entry is derived from a study of blood T cell repertoires in COVID-19. Overall study context: The origin of the acute and convalescent COVID-19 samples was the United States, Italy and Spain.

The table came from immunoSEQ multiplex PCR; TCRdb's copy has only in-frame clones and leaves some out. Here the sample spans 400,000 or so clones, around 90% being singletons. V gave up 3 bases and J gave up 5 bases; unmatched junction bases: 15. The CDR3 is made up of 17 amino acids. The germline V gene encodes CDR1 SGDLS and CDR2 YYNGEE. Cohort assignment relied on participant-reported clinical history. The origin of this receptor is a man aged 18 to 29 who had recovered from COVID-19. The sequenced sample was PBMCs or T cells enriched from blood (not recorded which). The chain carries TRBV9 and TRBJ2-5, with 8 bases lining up with TRBD1. CDR3 in amino acids: CASSARQGISNLETQYF. CDR3 DNA sequence: TGTGCCAGCAGCGCCAGACAGGGGATCAGTAATCTTGAGACCCAGTACTTC.